A single sample gave rise to the 9 T cell receptor beta chains below, sequenced in a study of monozygotic twins with inflammatory bowel disease. TCRdb re-called the 5' RACE reads; every CDR3 protein appears as one record, without DNA. Its listing shows 350,000 to 400,000 distinct CDR3 sequences. The sample comprised blood. Receptors originate from a human donor with ulcerative colitis or Crohn's disease, or a healthy co-twin of an affected twin (not recorded which).

The chain combines TRBV11-1 with TRBJ1-5; as DNA is missing, the TRBD1 call by TCRdb cannot be tested. This CDR3 spans 19 amino acids. In germline, CDR1 is SGHAT, CDR2 FQDESV (reference sequence). CDR3 amino acids: CASSFGSDRVLYSNQPQHF.

This chain's CDR3 is CATRPRTGQAEAFF. The chain carries TRBV24-1 and TRBJ1-1; TCRdb reports TRBD1, a call that lacks DNA to check it against. Germline V gene data show CDR1 as KGHDR and CDR2 as SFDVKD. The CDR3 runs 14 residues.

The chain uses TRBV29-1 and TRBJ1-2; no DNA is available, so the TRBD1 call from TCRdb remains unchecked. Germline V gene lookup returns CDR1 SQVTM and CDR2 ANQGSEA. CDR3 length: 15 residues. CDR3 loop: CSVGSFPGGRDGYTF.

V and J are TRBV10-3 and TRBJ2-2; without DNA, the TCRdb call of TRBD2 cannot be checked. CDR1 is ENHRY, CDR2 SYGVKD, per germline. The CDR3 is 15 residues long. The CDR3 loop is CAISEYSGGAGELFF.

The V gene is TRBV3-1, the J gene TRBJ1-5; lacking DNA, the TRBD1 call made by TCRdb goes unchecked. Germline CDR1 is LGHDT and CDR2 is YNNKEL (reference sequence). The length of the CDR3 is 14 residues. The CDR3 loop is CASSQGLGAQPQHF.

The chain employs TRBV3-1 and TRBJ2-7; with no DNA, the TCRdb D assignment of TRBD1 cannot be verified. The CDR3 covers 17 residues. In germline, CDR1 is LGHDT, CDR2 YNNKEL (reference sequence). CDR3 protein: CASSQDLRPGGLNEQYF.

This chain joins TRBV6-1 and TRBJ1-2; the D call from TCRdb, TRBD1, cannot be confirmed without DNA. CDR3 size: 14 residues. Per the germline V gene, CDR1 is MNHNS and CDR2 is SASEGT. The CDR3 spells CASTRTGALYGYTF.

The V and J genes are TRBV7-9 and TRBJ2-5; with no DNA, the TCRdb D assignment of TRBD1 cannot be verified. The CDR3 has 17 residues. Germline loops: CDR1 SEHNR, CDR2 FQNEAQ (reference sequence). The CDR3 sequence: CASSLSRSGGIQETQYF.

The chain has TRBV4-3 and TRBJ1-4; TCRdb names TRBD1, which stays unverified in the absence of DNA. The germline V gene has CDR1 LGHNA and CDR2 YSLEER. This CDR3 is built from 14 residues. CDR3 region: CASSQMDRDEKLFF.